The 14 T cell receptor beta chains below all came from one sample that was sequenced in a study of post-analysis software for immune sequencing data. Study-level points and caveats: TRBV5-6, TRBV5-1 and TRBV20-1 belonged to a set of roughly 5 TRBV segments that were more frequent in patients than controls.

Prepared TCR beta cDNA libraries contained unique molecular identifiers. TCRdb reprocessed the PCR reads via MiXCR and lists one record per CDR3 protein. The table lists fewer than 700,000 distinct CDR3 sequences, around 47% of them singletons. Antigen specificity for these receptors is unknown. Sequencing used blood. The source of these receptors is a girl between 10 and 17 years old with multiple sclerosis.

The chain has TRBV7-7 and TRBJ1-1; D is unresolved. CDR1 and CDR2 (germline): SSHAT, FNYEAQ (reference sequence). V gave up 3 bases and J gave up 2 bases, with 7 bases separating them. The CDR3 consists of 13 residues. DNA of the CDR3: TGTGCCAGCAGCTTGGACCATAACACTGAAGCTTTCTTT. The encoded protein is CASSLDHNTEAFF.

V and J are TRBV5-1 and TRBJ2-2, with a weak D call TRBD2 (6 bases). Trimming took 4 bases from V and 4 from J, leaving 14 bases between them. The germline gives CDR1 SGHRS, CDR2 YFSETQ. The CDR3 contains 15 residues. CDR3 loop: CASSPRDFGTGELFF. The CDR3 DNA follows: TGCGCCAGCAGCCCCCGGGACTTCGGCACCGGGGAGCTGTTTTTT.

CDR3 nucleotides: TGTGCCAGCAGCTTAGCTGGTTCCAAAGCAGGGCCTTCCTACGAGCAGTACTTC. Its translation: CASSLAGSKAGPSYEQYF. The chain combines TRBV7-9 with TRBJ2-7; D is perhaps TRBD1 (5 bases). The CDR3 spans 18 residues. Trimming removed 0 bases at V and 1 base at J, with 19 bases between. Looked up from germline, CDR1 is SEHNR and CDR2 is FQNEAQ (reference sequence). The full variable domain, rest sourced from reference TRBV7-9 and TRBJ2-7, is DTGVSQNPRHKITKRGQNVTFRCDPISEHNRLYWYRQTLGQGPEFLTYFQNEAQLEKSRLLSDRFSAERPKGSFSTLEIQRTEQGDSAMYLCASSLAGSKAGPSYEQYFGPGTRLTVT.

This clonotype appeared a few times. The J gene is TRBJ2-6, the V gene TRBV7-9; 8 bases are shared with TRBD1. V was clipped by 4 bases and J by 2 bases; unmatched bases: 4. Germline lookup yields CDR1 SEHNR and CDR2 FQNEAQ (reference sequence). The CDR3 spans 16 residues. CDR3 DNA sequence: TGTGCCAGCAGCTCGGACAGGGCCGCTGGGGCCAACGTCCTGACTTTC. It encodes CASSSDRAAGANVLTF.

This clonotype was observed a few times. The rearrangement joins TRBV2 to TRBJ2-1; 13 bases align to TRBD2. The CDR3 sequence is 15 residues long. The germline gives CDR1 SNHLY, CDR2 FYNNEI. The V gene end was trimmed by 8 bases and the J gene end by 8 bases; junction bases not matched to a gene: 9. CDR3 loop: CASLRGTSGIDEQFF. The CDR3, as DNA: TGTGCCAGCCTCCGCGGGACTAGCGGGATAGATGAGCAGTTCTTC. The full variable domain, completed using reference TRBV2 and TRBJ2-1, is EPEVTQTPSHQVTQMGQEVILRCVPISNHLYFYWYRQILGQKVEFLVSFYNNEISEKSEIFDDQFSVERPDGSNFTLKIRSTKLEDSAMYFCASLRGTSGIDEQFFGPGTRLTVL.

This clonotype has just one count. This chain joins TRBV3-1 and TRBJ2-1; the D is unclear. The CDR3 runs 14 residues. Germline assignment: CDR1 LGHDT and CDR2 YNNKEL (reference sequence). V dropped 4 bases and J dropped 2 bases, with 9 bases sitting between them. DNA of the CDR3: TGTGCCAGCAGCCCACGTGGCACCTACAATGAGCAGTTCTTC. Protein: CASSPRGTYNEQFF.

The chain joins TRBV6-6 to TRBJ2-3, with TRBD1 identical over 8 bases. V shed 4 bases, J shed 2 bases, and the junction held 8 bases outside the gene matches. This CDR3 spans 16 amino acids. Germline CDR1 is MNHNY and CDR2 is SVGAGI (reference sequence). CDR3 DNA: TGTGCCAGCAGTTTTCGACAGGGGCCGAACACAGATACGCAGTATTTT. This gives the protein CASSFRQGPNTDTQYF.

The V and J genes are TRBV4-1 and TRBJ1-1, with 7 bases matching TRBD1. This CDR3 spans 15 amino acids. Germline V gene sequence: CDR1 MGHRA, CDR2 YSYEKL. After removal of 4 bases from V and 4 bases from J, the junction contained 9 bases not matched to a gene. The CDR3 loop reads CASSLTGVSLTEAFF. In nucleotides, the CDR3 is TGCGCCAGCAGCCTAACAGGGGTCTCTCTCACTGAAGCTTTCTTT.

The genes are TRBV10-3 and TRBJ1-1; 9 positions agree with TRBD1. CDR1 and CDR2 (germline): ENHRY, SYGVKD. The CDR3 has 13 residues. V gave up 6 bases and J gave up 4 bases; unmatched junction bases: 3. Here the CDR3 DNA reads TGTGCCATCAGAGACAGGGGGGCCACTGAAGCTTTCTTT. Translation: CAIRDRGATEAFF.

This clonotype has a handful of counts. CDR3 protein: CSASEGSDEQYF. CDR3 nucleotide sequence: TGCAGTGCTAGTGAAGGGTCGGACGAGCAGTACTTC. The V and J genes are TRBV20-1 and TRBJ2-7; D remains ambiguous. The germline V and J ends were trimmed by 3 bases and 5 bases, with 11 bases remaining between them. CDR1 DFQATT and CDR2 SNEGSKA come from the germline V gene (reference sequence). The length of the CDR3 is 12 residues.

V is TRBV30 and J is TRBJ2-5; 7 bases line up with TRBD2. The CDR3 totals 11 residues. Germline assignment: CDR1 GTSNPN and CDR2 SVGIG (reference sequence). After removal of 7 bases from V and 4 bases from J, the junction contained 3 bases not matched to a gene. The CDR3 DNA reads TGTGCCTCCGGGGAGGGAGAGACCCAGTACTTC. Translation: CASGEGETQYF.

The chain joins TRBV20-1 to TRBJ1-1; D is unresolved. CDR1 and CDR2 (germline): DFQATT, SNEGSKA (reference sequence). V was shortened by 0 bases and J by 0 bases, with 5 bases between the two germline ends. The CDR3 is 13 amino acids. In DNA form, the CDR3 reads TGCAGTGCTAGAGATGGGCTGAACACTGAAGCTTTCTTT. Translated: CSARDGLNTEAFF.

J is TRBJ2-7 and V is TRBV12-3 or TRBV12-4; D is undetermined. This CDR3 has 14 residues. Trimming stripped 3 bases from V and 7 bases from J, with 16 bases between. CDR3 residues: CASSFTTGAREQYF. CDR3 coding DNA: TGTGCCAGCAGTTTTACTACGGGCGCCCGGGAGCAGTACTTC.

A few counts support this clonotype. The gene calls are TRBV4-2 and TRBJ2-1; TRBD2 agrees at 14 bases. The CDR3 has 18 residues. V shed 4 bases, J shed 0 bases, and the junction held 5 bases outside the gene matches. Germline V lookup: CDR1 LGHNA, CDR2 YNFKEQ. Written as DNA, the CDR3 is TGTGCCAGCAGCCGGACTAGCGGGGGGTCGAGCTCCTACAATGAGCAGTTCTTC. It is translated as CASSRTSGGSSSYNEQFF.